Included here is one T cell receptor (beta chain) sequence, with context. TCRdb's table, derived via immunoSEQ multiplex PCR, lists solely in-frame clones and lacks some. The sample holds about 43,000 clones, roughly 87% seen once. The sample is drawn from a study of blood T cell repertoires in COVID-19. Study-level information: The study drew acute and convalescent COVID-19 samples from the United States, Italy and Spain.

The CDR3 extends over 16 amino acids. With 5 bases clipped from V and 3 bases from J, the junction kept 9 bases outside the gene matches. Germline loops: CDR1 MDHEN, CDR2 SYDVKM. The J gene is TRBJ2-7, the V gene TRBV28; 11 bases agree with TRBD1. This TCR derives from a woman aged 80 or over with active COVID-19. Sequencing used peripheral blood. As DNA, the CDR3 is TGTGCCAGCAGTCGACAATGGGGACAGGGGGACTACGAGCAGTACTTC. Its protein is CASSRQWGQGDYEQYF.